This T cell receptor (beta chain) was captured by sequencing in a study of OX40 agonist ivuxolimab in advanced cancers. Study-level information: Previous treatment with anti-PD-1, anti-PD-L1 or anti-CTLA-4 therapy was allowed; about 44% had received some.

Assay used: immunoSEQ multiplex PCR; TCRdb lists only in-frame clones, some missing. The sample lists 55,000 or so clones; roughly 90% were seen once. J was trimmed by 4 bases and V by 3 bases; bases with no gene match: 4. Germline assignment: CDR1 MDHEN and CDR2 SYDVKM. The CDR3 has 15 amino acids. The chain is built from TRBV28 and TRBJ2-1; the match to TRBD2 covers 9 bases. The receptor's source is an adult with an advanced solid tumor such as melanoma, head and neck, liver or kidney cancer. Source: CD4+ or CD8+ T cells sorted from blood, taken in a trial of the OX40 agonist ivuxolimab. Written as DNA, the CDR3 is TGTGCCAGCAGTTTGGGGCTAGCGGGGTACAATGAGCAGTTCTTC. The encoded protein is CASSLGLAGYNEQFF. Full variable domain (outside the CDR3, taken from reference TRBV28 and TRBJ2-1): DVKVTQSSRYLVKRTGEKVFLECVQDMDHENMFWYRQDPGLGLRLIYFSYDVKMKEKGDIPEGYSVSREKKERFSLILESASTNQTSMYLCASSLGLAGYNEQFFGPGTRLTVL.